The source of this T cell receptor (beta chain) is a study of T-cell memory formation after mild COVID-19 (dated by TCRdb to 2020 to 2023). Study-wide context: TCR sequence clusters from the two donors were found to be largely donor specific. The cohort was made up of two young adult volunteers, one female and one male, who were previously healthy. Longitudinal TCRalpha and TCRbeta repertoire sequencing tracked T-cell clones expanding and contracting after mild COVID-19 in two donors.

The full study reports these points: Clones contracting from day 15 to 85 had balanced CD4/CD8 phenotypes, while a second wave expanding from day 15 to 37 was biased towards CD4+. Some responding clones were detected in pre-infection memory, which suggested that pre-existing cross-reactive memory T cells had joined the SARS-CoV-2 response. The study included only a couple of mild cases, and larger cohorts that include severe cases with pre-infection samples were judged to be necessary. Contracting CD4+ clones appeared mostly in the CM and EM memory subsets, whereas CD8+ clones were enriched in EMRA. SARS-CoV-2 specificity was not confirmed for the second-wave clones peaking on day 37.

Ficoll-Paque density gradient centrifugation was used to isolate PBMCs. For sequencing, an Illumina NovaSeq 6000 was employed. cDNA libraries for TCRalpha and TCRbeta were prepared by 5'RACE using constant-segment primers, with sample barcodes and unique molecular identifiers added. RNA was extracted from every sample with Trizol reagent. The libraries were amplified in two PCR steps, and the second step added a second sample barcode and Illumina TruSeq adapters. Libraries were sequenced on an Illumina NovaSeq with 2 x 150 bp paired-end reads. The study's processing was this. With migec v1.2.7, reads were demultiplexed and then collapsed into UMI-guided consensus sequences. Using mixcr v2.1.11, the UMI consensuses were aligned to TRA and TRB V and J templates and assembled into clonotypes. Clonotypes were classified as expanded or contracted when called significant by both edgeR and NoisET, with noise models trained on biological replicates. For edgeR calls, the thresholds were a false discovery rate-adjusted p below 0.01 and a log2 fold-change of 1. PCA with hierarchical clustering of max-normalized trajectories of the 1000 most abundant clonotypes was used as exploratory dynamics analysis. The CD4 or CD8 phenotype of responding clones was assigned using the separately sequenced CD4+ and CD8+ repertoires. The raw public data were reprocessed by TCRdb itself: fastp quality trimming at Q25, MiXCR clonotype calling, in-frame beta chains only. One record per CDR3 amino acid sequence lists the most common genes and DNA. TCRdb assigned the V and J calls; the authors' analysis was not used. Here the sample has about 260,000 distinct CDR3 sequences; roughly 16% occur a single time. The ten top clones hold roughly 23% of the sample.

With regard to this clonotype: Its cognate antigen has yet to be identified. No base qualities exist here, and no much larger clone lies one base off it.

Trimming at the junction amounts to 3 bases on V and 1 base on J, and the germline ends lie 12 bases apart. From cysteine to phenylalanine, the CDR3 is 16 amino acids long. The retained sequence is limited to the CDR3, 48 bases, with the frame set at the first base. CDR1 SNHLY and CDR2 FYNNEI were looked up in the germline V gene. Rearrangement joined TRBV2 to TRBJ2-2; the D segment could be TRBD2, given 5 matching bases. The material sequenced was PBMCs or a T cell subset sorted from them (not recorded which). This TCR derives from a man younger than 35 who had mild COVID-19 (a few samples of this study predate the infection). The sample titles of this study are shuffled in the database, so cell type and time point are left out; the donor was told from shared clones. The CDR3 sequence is CASSDRRTLNTGELFF. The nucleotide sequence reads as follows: TGTGCCAGCAGTGACAGGAGGACCTTGAACACCGGGGAGCTGTTTTTT.